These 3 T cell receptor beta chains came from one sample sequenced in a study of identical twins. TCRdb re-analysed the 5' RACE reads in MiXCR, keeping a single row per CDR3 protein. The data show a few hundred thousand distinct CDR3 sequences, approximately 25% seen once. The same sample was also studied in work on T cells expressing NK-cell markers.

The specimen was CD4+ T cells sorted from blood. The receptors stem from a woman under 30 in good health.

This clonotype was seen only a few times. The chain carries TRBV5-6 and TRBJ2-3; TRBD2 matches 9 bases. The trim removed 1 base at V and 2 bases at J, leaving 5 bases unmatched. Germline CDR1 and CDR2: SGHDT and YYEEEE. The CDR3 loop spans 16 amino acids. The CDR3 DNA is TGTGCCAGCAGCTTGTGGTTAGCGGGGGACACAGATACGCAGTATTTT. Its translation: CASSLWLAGDTDTQYF.

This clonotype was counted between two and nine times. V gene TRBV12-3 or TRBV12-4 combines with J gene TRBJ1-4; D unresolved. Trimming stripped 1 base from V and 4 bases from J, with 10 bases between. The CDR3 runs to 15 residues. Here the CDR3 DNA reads TGTGCCAGCAGTTTAGTCGCCAGACGTAATGAAAAACTGTTTTTT. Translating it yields CASSLVARRNEKLFF.

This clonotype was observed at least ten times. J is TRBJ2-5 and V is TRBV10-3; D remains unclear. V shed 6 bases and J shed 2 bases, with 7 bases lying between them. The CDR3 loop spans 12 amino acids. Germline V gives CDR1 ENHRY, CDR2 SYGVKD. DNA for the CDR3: TGTGCCATCAGACAGACACAAGAGACCCAGTACTTC. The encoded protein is CAIRQTQETQYF.